A single sample gave rise to the 6 T cell receptor beta chains below, sequenced in a study of OX40 agonist ivuxolimab in advanced cancers. Sequencing was performed with immunoSEQ multiplex PCR; in TCRdb, only in-frame clones are kept and a portion is missing. The sample records around 34,000 clones, 70% to 85% being singletons. Specimen: CD4+ or CD8+ T cells sorted from blood, collected in a trial of the OX40 agonist ivuxolimab. The receptors were sampled from an adult with an advanced solid tumor such as melanoma, head and neck, liver or kidney cancer.

V and J are TRBV5-4 and TRBJ2-3; TRBD2 matches 7 bases. The CDR3 is 14 amino acids. V dropped 6 bases and J dropped 0; count of bases not matched to a gene: 4. Germline CDR1 SGHNT, CDR2 YYREEE (reference sequence). CDR3 loop: CASTTSLSTDTQYF. As DNA, the CDR3 is TGTGCCAGCACGACTAGCCTAAGCACAGATACGCAGTATTTT.

The chain joins TRBV9 to TRBJ1-1; D remains ambiguous. Trimming took 0 bases from V and 0 from J, leaving 6 bases between them. This CDR3 has 14 residues. Germline CDR1 is SGDLS and CDR2 is YYNGEE. The CDR3 coding sequence is TGTGCCAGCAGCGTAGAAGGGTTGAACACTGAAGCTTTCTTT. Amino acid sequence: CASSVEGLNTEAFF.

The V and J genes are TRBV5-4 and TRBJ2-1; 10 positions agree with TRBD2. The CDR3 spans 16 residues. The V gene end was trimmed by 0 bases and the J gene end by 4 bases; junction bases not matched to a gene: 4. Germline V gene sequence: CDR1 SGHNT, CDR2 YYREEE (reference sequence). CDR3 nucleotide sequence: TGTGCCAGCAGCTTGGAAAGCGGGAGGGGTTACAATGAGCAGTTCTTC. Translated, it gives CASSLESGRGYNEQFF.

The chain recombines TRBV18 with TRBJ2-2; the match to TRBD1 covers 8 bases. CDR1 and CDR2 (germline): KGHSH, LQKENI. V lost 0 bases to trimming and J lost 4 bases; unmatched junction nucleotides: 4. This CDR3 has 16 amino acids. CDR3 bases: TGTGCCAGCTCACCACCGGGGGGACAGGCCACCGGGGAGCTGTTTTTT. This translates into CASSPPGGQATGELFF.

The CDR3 here is CASSSPLALERADTQYF. For the CDR3, the DNA is TGTGCCAGCAGTTCCCCCCTAGCGCTGGAAAGGGCAGATACGCAGTATTTT. V is TRBV28 and J is TRBJ2-3; TRBD2 is a possible D gene (6 bases). V dropped 4 bases and J dropped 4 bases, with 21 bases sitting between them. CDR1 and CDR2 from the germline V gene are MDHEN and SYDVKM. The CDR3 totals 17 residues.

The CDR3, as DNA: TGTGCCTCTGGACTGGTAGGCGATGAGCAGTTCTTC. This encodes CASGLVGDEQFF. This chain connects TRBV30 to TRBJ2-1; the D gene is possibly TRBD2 (5 bases). This CDR3 contains 12 residues. Germline loops: CDR1 GTSNPN, CDR2 SVGIG (reference sequence). The ends were cut back, 7 bases at V and 8 bases at J, with 15 bases in the middle. Drawing the rest from reference TRBV30 and TRBJ2-1, the complete variable domain is SQTIHQWPATLVQPVGSPLSLECTVEGTSNPNLYWYRQAAGRGLQLLFYSVGIGQISSEVPQNLSASRPQDRQFILSSKKLLLSDSGFYLCASGLVGDEQFFGPGTRLTVL.